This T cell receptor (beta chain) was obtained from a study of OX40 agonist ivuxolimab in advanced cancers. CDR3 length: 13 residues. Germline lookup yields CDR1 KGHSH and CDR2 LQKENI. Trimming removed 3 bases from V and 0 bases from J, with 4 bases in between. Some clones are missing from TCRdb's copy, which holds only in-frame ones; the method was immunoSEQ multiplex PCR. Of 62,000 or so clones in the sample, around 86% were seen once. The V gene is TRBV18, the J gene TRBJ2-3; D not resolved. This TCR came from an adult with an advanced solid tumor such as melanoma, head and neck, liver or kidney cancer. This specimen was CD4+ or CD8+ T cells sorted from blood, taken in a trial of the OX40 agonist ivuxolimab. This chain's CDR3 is CASSPGSTDTQYF. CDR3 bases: TGTGCCAGCTCACCCGGCAGCACAGATACGCAGTATTTT.